The clone carrying this TCR beta chain came up a few times. What it binds is unknown. One end of the junction is discordant with germline, which a read error may explain. From the reads, TCRdb called clonotypes with MiXCR, one entry per CDR3 protein. The repertoire consists of hundreds of thousands of distinct CDR3 sequences, with 30% to 35% occurring once and the leading ten covering around a sixth. These data are taken from a study of T cell repertoires in cytomegalovirus infection. The CDR3 has 13 amino acids. CDR1 is KGHDR, CDR2 SFDVKD, per germline. This receptor was identified in a human donor in good health (CMV status not recorded). Some clones in this sample may be carry-over from other donors' samples. Source: cultured PBMCs, taken from culture after CMV antigen stimulation. The J gene is TRBJ2-1, the V gene TRBV24-1; tentatively, D is TRBD1 (5 bases). The CDR3, as DNA: TGTGCCACCAGTGATTTTTCAGGGAAAGTACAGCTCTTC. Amino acids: CATSDFSGKVQLF.